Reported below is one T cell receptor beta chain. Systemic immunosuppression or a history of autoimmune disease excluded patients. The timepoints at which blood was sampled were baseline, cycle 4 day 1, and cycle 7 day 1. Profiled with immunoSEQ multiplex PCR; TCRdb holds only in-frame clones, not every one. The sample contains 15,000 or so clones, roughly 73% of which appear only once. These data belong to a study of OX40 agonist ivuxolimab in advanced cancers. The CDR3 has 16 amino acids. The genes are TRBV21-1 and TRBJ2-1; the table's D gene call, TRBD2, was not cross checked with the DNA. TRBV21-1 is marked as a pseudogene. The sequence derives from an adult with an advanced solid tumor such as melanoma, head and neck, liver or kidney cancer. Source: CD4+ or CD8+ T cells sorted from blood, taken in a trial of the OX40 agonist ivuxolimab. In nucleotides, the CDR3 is TGTGCCAGCAGCAAAAAGAGGGCTAGCAGATACAATGAGCAGTTCTTC. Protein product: CASSKKRASRYNEQFF.